This T cell receptor beta chain was captured by sequencing in a study of human T cells and chemical hapten exposure. TCRdb passed the 5' RACE reads through MiXCR, listing each CDR3 protein once. The data contain under 150,000 distinct CDR3 sequences, 15% to 20% of them singletons. Losses at the gene ends were 2 bases for V and 7 bases for J; bases not matched to a gene: 5. Germline CDR1 and CDR2: MGHRA and YSYEKL. CDR3 length: 14 residues. The starting material, unfractionated whole blood, was used for total RNA extraction. This TCR came from a human donor in good health. The J gene is TRBJ2-1, the V gene TRBV4-1; TRBD1 matches 7 bases. This CDR3 reads CASSQPTGINEQFF. Here the CDR3 DNA reads TGCGCCAGCAGCCAACCGACAGGGATTAATGAGCAGTTCTTC.